This TCR beta chain was recorded in a study of vaccination effects on CD4 cells after COVID-19. The germline CDR1 and CDR2 sequences are MNHNS and SASEGT. The CDR3 has 12 residues. Trimming took 0 bases from V and 11 from J, leaving 8 bases between them. CD4+ T cells specific for antigen were expanded with viral peptide pools by the ViraFEST assay before sequencing. CD4+ T cell isolation took place after 10 days of culture. BNT162b2 vaccine or mRNA-1273 vaccine was given to participants in two doses. As concerns this clone: Its antigen is undetermined.

Assay: immunoSEQ multiplex PCR; the TCRdb copy retains only in-frame clones and omits some. The table has 57,000 or so clones, around four fifths seen once. The sample in question was CD4+ T cells from PBMCs cultured with HCoV-229E spike peptides, obtained after COVID-19 vaccination. The chain links TRBV6-1 to TRBJ1-5, with unresolved D. This TCR was sampled from a human donor who received a COVID-19 vaccine. CDR3 sequence: CASSEALPSQHF. CDR3 coding DNA: TGTGCCAGCAGTGAAGCGTTGCCGTCCCAGCATTTT.